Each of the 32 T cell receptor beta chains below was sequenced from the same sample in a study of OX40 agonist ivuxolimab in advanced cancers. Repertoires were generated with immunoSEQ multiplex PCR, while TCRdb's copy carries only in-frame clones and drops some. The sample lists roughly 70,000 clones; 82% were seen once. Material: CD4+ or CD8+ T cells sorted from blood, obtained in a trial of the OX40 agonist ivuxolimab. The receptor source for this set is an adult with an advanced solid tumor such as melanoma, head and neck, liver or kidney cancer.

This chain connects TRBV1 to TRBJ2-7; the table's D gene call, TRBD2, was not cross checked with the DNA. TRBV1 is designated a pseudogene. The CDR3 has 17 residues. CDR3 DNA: TGCACCAGCAGCCAAGTTCGGCGGAACATTTTCACCTACGAGCAGTACGTC. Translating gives CTSSQVRRNIFTYEQYV.

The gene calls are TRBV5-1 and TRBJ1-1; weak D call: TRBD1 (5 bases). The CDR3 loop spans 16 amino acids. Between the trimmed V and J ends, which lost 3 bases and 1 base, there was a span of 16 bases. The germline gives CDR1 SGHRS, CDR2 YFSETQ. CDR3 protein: CASSSLVGQPNTEAFF. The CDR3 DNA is TGCGCCAGCAGCTCCCTGGTGGGGCAGCCGAACACTGAAGCTTTCTTT.

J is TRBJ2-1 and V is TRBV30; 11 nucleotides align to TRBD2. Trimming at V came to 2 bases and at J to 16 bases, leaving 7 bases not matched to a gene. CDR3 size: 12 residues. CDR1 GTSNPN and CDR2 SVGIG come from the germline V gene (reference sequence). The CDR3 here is CAWSLLAGDHFF. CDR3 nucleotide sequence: TGTGCCTGGAGTTTACTAGCGGGAGATCATTTCTTC.

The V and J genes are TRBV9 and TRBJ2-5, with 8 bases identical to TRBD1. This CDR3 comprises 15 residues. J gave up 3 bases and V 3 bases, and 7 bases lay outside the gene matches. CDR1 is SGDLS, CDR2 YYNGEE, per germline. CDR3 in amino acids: CASSAWDRREETQYF. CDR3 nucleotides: TGTGCCAGCAGCGCCTGGGACAGGAGGGAAGAGACCCAGTACTTC.

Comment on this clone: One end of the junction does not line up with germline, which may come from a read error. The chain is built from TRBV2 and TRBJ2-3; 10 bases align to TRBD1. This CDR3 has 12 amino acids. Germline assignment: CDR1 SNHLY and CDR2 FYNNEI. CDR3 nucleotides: TGTGCCAGCAGCGACAGGGGGCCGAGGCTACATTTT. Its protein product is CASSDRGPRLHF.

The CDR3 region has the DNA TGTGCCAGCAGCCTCCTGGGGTTAGCGGGGGGGCTTGAGACCCAGTACTTC. Amino acid sequence: CASSLLGLAGGLETQYF. The rearrangement links TRBV7-8 to TRBJ2-5; TRBD2 aligns across 11 bases. With V trimmed by 5 bases and J by 5 bases, 13 bases remained unmatched. In germline, CDR1 is SGHVS, CDR2 FQNEAQ. The CDR3 consists of 17 residues.

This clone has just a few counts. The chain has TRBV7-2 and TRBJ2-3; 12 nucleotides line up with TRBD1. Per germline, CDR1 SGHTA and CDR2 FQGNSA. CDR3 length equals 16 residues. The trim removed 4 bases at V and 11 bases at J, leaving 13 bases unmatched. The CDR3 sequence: CASSSPGQGASWVQYF. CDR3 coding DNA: TGTGCCAGCAGCTCCCCGGGACAGGGGGCTTCTTGGGTGCAGTATTTT.

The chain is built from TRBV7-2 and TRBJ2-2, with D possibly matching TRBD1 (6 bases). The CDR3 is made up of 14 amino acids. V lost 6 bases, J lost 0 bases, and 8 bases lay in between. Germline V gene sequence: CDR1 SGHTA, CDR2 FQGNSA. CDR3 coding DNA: TGTGCCAGCAGGACAGGTTCGAACACCGGGGAGCTGTTTTTT. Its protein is CASRTGSNTGELFF.

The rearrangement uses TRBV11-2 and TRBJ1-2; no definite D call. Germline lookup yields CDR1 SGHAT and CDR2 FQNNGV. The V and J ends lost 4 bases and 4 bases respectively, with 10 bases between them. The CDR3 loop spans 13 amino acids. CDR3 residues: CASSSPPVYGYTF. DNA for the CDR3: TGTGCCAGCAGCTCCCCTCCCGTCTATGGCTACACCTTC.

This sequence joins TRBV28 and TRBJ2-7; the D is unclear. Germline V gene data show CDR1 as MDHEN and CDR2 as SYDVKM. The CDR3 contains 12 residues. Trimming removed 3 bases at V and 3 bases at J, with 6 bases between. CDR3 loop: CASSLGYYEQYF. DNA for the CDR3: TGTGCCAGCAGTTTGGGTTACTACGAGCAGTACTTC.

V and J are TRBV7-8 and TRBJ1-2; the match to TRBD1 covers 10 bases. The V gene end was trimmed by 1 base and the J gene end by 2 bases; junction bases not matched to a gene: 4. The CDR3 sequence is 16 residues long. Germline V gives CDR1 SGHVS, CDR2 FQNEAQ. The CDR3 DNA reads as TGTGCCAGCAGCTTAGGGGGGACAGGGGAAAACTATGGCTACACCTTC. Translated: CASSLGGTGENYGYTF.

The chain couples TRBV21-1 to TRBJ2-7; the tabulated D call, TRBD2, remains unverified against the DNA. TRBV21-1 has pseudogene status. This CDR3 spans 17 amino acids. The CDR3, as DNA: TGTGCCAGCAGCCCAAGATCGGACGGGGGGCCCTCCTACGAGCAGTACGTC. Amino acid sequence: CASSPRSDGGPSYEQYV.

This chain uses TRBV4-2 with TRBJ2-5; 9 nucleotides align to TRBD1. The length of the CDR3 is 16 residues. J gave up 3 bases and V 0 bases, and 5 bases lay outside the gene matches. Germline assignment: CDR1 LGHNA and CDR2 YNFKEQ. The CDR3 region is CASSQDWGTGKETQYF. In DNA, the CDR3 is TGTGCCAGCAGCCAAGATTGGGGGACAGGGAAAGAGACCCAGTACTTC.

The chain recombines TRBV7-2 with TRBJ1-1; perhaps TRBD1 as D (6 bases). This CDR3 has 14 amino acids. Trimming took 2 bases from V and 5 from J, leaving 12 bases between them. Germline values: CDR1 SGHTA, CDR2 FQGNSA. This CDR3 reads CASSLYSGETEAFF. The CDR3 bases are TGTGCCAGCAGCTTATATTCAGGGGAAACTGAAGCTTTCTTT.

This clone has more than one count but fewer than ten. CDR3 coding DNA: TGTGCCAGCAGCTTAGGGACAGGGTTTTACAATGAGCAGTTCTTC. Protein sequence: CASSLGTGFYNEQFF. V gene TRBV7-2 combines with J gene TRBJ2-1, with 8 positions matching TRBD1. The germline V gene has CDR1 SGHTA and CDR2 FQGNSA. The V segment lost 1 base and the J segment 4 bases; nucleotides outside the gene matches: 3. CDR3 size: 15 residues.

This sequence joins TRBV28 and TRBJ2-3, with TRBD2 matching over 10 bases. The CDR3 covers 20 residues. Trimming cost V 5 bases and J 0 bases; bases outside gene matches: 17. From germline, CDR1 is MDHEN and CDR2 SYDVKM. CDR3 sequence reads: CASSPPAGGPFGISTDTQYF. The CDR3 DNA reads TGTGCCAGCAGTCCGCCAGCGGGAGGGCCTTTCGGCATTAGCACAGATACGCAGTATTTT.

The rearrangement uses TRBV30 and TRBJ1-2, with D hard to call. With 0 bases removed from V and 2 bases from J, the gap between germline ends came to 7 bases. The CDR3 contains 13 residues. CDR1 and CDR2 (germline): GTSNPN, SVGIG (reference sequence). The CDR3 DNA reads TGTGCCTGGAGTGTTGACCTCAACTATGGCTACACCTTC. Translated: CAWSVDLNYGYTF.

CDR3 nucleotides: TGTGCCAGCAGTCCCTCCCAGATCGGCACAGATACGCAGTATTTT. Translation: CASSPSQIGTDTQYF. The chain recombines TRBV27 with TRBJ2-3, with no clear D. Germline assignment: CDR1 MNHEY and CDR2 SMNVEV (reference sequence). V was trimmed by 5 bases and J by 1 base, leaving 13 bases between them. CDR3 size: 15 residues.

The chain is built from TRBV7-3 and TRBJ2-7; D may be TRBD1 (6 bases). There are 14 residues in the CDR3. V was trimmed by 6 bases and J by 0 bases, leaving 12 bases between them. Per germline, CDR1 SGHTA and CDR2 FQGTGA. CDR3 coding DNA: TGTGCCAGCAGGTCAGACAGGAGCTCCTACGAGCAGTACTTC. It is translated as CASRSDRSSYEQYF.

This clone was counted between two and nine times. This CDR3 is CASGIGPGGYTF. The CDR3 DNA reads TGTGCCAGCGGTATCGGTCCAGGTGGCTACACCTTC. This chain uses TRBV19 with TRBJ1-2; D gene uncertain. V shed 9 bases and J shed 7 bases, with 15 bases lying between them. Germline CDR1 is LNHDA and CDR2 is SQIVND (reference sequence). The CDR3 extends over 12 amino acids.

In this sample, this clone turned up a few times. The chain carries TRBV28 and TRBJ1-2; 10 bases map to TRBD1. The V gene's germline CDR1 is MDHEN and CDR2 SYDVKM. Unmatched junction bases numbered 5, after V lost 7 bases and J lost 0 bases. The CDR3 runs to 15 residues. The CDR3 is CASNNDRGPNYGYTF. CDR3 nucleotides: TGTGCCAGCAACAATGACAGGGGGCCTAACTATGGCTACACCTTC.

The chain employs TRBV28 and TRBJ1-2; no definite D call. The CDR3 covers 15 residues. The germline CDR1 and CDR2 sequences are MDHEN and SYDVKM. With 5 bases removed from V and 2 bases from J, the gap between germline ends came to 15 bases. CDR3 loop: CASSSQLRSNYGYTF. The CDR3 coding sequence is TGTGCCAGCAGTAGTCAGCTTCGCTCAAACTATGGCTACACCTTC.

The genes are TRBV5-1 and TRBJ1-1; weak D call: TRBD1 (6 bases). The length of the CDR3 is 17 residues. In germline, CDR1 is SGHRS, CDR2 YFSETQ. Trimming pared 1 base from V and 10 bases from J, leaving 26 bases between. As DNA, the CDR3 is TGCGCCAGCAGCTTGTGGGGTAGGCAGGACCCCCTCAGGGGAGCTTTCTTT. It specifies CASSLWGRQDPLRGAFF.

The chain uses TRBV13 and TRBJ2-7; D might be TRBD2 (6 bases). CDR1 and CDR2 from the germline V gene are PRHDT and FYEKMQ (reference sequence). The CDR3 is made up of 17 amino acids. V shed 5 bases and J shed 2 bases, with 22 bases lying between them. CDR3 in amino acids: CASSRSNGGAFPYEQYV. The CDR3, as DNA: TGTGCCAGCAGCCGGTCCAACGGGGGAGCTTTCCCCTACGAGCAGTACGTC.

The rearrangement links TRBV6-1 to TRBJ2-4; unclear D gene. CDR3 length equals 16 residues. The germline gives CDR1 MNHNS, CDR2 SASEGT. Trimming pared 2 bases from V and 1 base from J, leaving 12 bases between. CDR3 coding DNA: TGTGCCAGCAGTGAAAAGGGCCCTATGGCCAAAAACATTCAGTACTTC. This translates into CASSEKGPMAKNIQYF.

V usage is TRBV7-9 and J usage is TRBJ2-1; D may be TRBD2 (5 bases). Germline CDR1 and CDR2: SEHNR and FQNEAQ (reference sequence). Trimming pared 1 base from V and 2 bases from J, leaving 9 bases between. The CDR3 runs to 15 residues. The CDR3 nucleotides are TGTGCCAGCAGCTTAGGAGAGCGGCCCTACAATGAGCAGTTCTTC. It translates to CASSLGERPYNEQFF.

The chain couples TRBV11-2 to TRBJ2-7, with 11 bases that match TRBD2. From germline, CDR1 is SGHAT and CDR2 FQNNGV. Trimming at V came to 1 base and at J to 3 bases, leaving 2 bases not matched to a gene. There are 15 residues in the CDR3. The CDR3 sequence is CASSLVAGGDYEQYF. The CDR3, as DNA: TGTGCCAGCAGCTTAGTAGCGGGAGGGGACTACGAGCAGTACTTC.

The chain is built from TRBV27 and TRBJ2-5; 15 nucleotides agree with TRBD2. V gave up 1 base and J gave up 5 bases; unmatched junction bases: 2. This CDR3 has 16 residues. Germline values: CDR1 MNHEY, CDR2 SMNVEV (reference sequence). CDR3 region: CASSLYGLAGGETQYF. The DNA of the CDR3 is TGTGCCAGCAGTTTATATGGACTAGCGGGAGGGGAGACCCAGTACTTC.

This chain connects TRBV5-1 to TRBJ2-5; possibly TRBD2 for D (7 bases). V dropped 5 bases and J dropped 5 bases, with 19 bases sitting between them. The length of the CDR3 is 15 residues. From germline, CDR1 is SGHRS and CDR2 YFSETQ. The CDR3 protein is CASRLGGPGEETQYF. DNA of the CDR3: TGCGCCAGCAGGCTGGGGGGGCCAGGGGAGGAGACCCAGTACTTC.

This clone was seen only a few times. The CDR3 protein is CASSLESNRNTIYF. As DNA, the CDR3 is TGTGCCAGCAGCTTAGAGTCGAACAGAAACACCATATATTTT. The gene calls are TRBV5-5 and TRBJ1-3; D not resolved. Per germline, CDR1 SGHKS and CDR2 YYEKEE (reference sequence). The ends were cut back, 2 bases at V and 5 bases at J, with 11 bases in the middle. The length of the CDR3 is 14 residues.

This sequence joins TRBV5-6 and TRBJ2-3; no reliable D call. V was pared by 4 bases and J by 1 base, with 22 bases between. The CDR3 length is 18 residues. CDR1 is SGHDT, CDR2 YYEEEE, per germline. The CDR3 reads CASSNVGTAGWGTDTQYF. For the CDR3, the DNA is TGTGCCAGCAGCAACGTGGGAACGGCCGGTTGGGGCACAGATACGCAGTATTTT.

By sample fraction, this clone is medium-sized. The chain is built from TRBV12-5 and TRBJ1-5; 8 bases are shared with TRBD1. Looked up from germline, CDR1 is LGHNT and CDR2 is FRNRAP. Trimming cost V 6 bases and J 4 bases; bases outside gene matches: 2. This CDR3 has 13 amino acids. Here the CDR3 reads CASGTGGNQPQHF. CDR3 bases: TGTGCTAGTGGAACAGGGGGAAATCAGCCCCAGCATTTT.